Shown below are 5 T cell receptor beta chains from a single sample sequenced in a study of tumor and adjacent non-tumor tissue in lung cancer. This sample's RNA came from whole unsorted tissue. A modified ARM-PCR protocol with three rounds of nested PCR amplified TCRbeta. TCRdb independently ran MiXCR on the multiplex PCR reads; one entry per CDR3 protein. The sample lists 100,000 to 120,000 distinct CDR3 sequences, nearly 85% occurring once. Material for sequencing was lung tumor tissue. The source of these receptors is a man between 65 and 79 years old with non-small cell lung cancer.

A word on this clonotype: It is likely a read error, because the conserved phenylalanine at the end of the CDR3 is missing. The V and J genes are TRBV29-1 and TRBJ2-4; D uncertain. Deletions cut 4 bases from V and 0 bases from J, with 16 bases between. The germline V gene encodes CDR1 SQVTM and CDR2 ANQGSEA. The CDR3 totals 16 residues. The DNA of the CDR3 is TGCAGCGTTGGAGTATCGTCCGCGCTAGCCAAAAACATTCAGTACATC. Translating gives CSVGVSSALAKNIQYI.

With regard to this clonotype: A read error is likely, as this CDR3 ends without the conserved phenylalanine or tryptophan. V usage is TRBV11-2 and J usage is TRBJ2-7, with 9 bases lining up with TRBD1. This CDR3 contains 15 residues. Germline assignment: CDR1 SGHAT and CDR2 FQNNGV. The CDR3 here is CASSLVQGAPYEQYS. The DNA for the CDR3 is TGTGCCAGCAGCTTAGTACAGGGGGCCCCCTATGAGCAGTACTCC.

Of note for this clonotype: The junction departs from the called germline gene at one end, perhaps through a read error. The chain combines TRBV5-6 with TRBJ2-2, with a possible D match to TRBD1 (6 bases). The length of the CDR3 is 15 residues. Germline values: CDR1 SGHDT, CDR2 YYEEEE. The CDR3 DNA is TGTGCGAGCAGCTCCGGGACATGGTTGACCGGGGAGCTGTTTTTT. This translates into CASSSGTWLTGELFF.

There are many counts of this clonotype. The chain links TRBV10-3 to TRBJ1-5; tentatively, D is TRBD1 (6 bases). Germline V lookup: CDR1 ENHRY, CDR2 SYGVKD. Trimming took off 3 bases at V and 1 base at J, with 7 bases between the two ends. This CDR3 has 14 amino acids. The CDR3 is CAISDRGSNQPQHF. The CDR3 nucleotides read TGTGCCATCAGTGACAGGGGAAGCAATCAGCCCCAGCATTTT.

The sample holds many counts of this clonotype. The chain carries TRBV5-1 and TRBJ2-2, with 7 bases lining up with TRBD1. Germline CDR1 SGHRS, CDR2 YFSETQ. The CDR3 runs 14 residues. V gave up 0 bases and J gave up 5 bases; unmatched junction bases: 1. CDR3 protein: CASSLGTGTGELFF. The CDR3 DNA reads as TGCGCCAGCAGCTTGGGGACAGGTACCGGGGAGCTGTTTTTT. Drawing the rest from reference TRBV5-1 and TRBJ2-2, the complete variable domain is KAGVTQTPRYLIKTRGQQVTLSCSPISGHRSVSWYQQTPGQGLQFLFEYFSETQRNKGNFPGRFSGRQFSNSRSEMNVSTLELGDSALYLCASSLGTGTGELFFGEGSRLTVL.